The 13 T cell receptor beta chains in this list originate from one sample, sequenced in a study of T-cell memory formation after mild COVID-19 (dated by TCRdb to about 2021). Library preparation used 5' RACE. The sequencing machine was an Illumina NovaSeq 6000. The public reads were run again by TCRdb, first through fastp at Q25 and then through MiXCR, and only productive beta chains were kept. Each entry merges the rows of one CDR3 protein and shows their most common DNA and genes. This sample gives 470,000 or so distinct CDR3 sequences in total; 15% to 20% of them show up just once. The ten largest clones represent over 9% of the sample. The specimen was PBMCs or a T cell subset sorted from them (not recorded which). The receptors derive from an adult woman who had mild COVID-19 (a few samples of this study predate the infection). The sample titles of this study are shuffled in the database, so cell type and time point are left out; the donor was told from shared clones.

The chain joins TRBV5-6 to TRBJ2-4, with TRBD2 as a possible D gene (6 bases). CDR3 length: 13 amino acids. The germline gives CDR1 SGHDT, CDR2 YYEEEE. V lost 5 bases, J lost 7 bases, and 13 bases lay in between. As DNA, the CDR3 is TGTGCCAGCAGTCCTGCGGGATGGAACATTCAGTACTTC. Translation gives CASSPAGWNIQYF.

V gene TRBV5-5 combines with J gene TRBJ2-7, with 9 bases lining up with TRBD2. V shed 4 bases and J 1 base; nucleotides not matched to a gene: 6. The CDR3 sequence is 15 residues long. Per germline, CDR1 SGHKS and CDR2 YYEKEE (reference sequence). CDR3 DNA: TGTGCCAGCAGCCCCGGACTAGCGCATTCCTACGAGCAGTACGTC. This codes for CASSPGLAHSYEQYV.

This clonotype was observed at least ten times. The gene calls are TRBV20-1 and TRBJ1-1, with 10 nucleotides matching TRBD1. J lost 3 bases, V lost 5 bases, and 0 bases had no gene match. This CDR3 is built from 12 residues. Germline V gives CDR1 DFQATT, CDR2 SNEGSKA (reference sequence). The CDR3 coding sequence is TGCAGTGCTGGACAGGGGGACACTGAAGCTTTCTTT. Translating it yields CSAGQGDTEAFF.

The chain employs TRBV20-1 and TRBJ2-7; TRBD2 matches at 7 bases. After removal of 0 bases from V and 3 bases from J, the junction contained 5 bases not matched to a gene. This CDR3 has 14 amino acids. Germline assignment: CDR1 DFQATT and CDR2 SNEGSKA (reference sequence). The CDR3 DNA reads TGCAGTGCTAGAGATCGGGCGGGGGTCTACGAGCAGTACTTC. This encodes CSARDRAGVYEQYF.

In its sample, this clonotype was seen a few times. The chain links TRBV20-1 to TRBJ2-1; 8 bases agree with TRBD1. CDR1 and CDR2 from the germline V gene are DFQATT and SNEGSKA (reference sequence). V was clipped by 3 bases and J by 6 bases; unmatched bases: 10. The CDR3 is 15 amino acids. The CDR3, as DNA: TGCAGTGCTAGGATTCAGGGGGCAGCGGGCAATGAGCAGTTCTTC. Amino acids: CSARIQGAAGNEQFF.

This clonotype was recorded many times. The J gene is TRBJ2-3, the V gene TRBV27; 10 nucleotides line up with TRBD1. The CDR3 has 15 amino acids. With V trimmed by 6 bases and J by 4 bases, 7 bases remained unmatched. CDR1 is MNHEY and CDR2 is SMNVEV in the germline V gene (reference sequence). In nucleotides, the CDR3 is TGTGCCAGCAGGGCGGGACAGGGGTCGGCAGATACGCAGTATTTT. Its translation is CASRAGQGSADTQYF.

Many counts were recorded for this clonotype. The CDR3 here is CASSREGQIYEQYF. CDR3 nucleotides: TGCGCCAGCAGCCGGGAGGGACAGATCTACGAGCAGTACTTC. This chain uses TRBV5-1 with TRBJ2-7, with D perhaps TRBD2 (8 bases). There are 14 residues in the CDR3. Trimming removed 4 bases at V and 3 bases at J, with 14 bases between. Germline V gene sequence: CDR1 SGHRS, CDR2 YFSETQ.

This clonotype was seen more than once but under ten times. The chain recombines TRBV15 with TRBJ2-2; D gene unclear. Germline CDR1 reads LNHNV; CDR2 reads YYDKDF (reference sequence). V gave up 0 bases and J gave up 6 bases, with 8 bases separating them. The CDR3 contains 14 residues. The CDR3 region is CATSRDATPGELFF. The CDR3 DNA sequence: TGTGCCACCAGCAGAGATGCGACCCCCGGGGAGCTGTTTTTT. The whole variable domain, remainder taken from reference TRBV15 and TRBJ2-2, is DAMVIQNPRYQVTQFGKPVTLSCSQTLNHNVMYWYQQKSSQAPKLLFHYYDKDFNNEADTPDNFQSRRPNTSFCFLDIRSPGLGDTAMYLCATSRDATPGELFFGEGSRLTVL.

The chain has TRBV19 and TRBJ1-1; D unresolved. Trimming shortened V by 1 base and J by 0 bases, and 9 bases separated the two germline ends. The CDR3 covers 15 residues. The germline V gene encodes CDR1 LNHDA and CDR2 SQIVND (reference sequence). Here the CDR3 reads CASSIVGSLNTEAFF. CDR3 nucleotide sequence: TGTGCCAGTAGTATAGTGGGCAGCTTGAACACTGAAGCTTTCTTT.

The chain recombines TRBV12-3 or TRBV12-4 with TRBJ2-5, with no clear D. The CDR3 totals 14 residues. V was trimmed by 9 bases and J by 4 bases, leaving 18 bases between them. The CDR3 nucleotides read TGTGCCAGTACAGATGGACGCGGTGTAGAGACCCAGTACTTC. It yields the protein CASTDGRGVETQYF.

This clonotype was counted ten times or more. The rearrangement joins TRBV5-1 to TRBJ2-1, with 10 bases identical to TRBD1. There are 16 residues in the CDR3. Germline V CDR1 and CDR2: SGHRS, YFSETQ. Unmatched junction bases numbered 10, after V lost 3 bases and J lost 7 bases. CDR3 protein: CASSSSLGQGGNEQFF. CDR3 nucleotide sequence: TGCGCCAGCAGCTCAAGTCTTGGACAGGGGGGAAATGAGCAGTTCTTC.

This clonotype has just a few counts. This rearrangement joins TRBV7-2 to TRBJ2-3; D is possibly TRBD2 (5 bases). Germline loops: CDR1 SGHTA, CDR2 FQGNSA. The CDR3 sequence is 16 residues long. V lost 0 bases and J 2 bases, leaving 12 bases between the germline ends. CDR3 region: CASSLAGARVTDTQYF. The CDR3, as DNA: TGTGCCAGCAGCTTAGCGGGAGCTAGGGTCACAGATACGCAGTATTTT.

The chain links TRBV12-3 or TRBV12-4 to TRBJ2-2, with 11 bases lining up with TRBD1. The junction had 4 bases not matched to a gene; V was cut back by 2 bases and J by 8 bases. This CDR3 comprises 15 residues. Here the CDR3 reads CASSLWGTGGGELFF. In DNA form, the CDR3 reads TGTGCCAGCAGTTTATGGGGGACAGGGGGAGGGGAGCTGTTTTTT.